This T cell receptor beta chain comes out of a study of glioma-infiltrating T cells. Study results and limitations: Very few CDR3 sequences were shared between tissue and blood.

This clonotype was counted between two and nine times. Its antigen is unidentified. Germline V gene lookup returns CDR1 MNHNS and CDR2 SASEGT. This CDR3 has 13 residues. The V and J ends lost 10 bases and 1 base respectively, with 12 bases between them. Amplification of TCR alpha and beta CDR3 regions from RNA used iRepertoire nested multiplex PCR. TCRdb re-analysed the multiplex PCR reads in MiXCR, keeping a single row per CDR3 protein. The sample consists of under 150,000 distinct CDR3 sequences, 30% to 40% of them appearing once. V usage is TRBV6-1 and J usage is TRBJ2-3; perhaps D is TRBD1 or TRBD2 (5 bases each). The sample taken for sequencing was glioma tissue, nonneoplastic brain tissue, or PBMCs (not recorded which). The TCR sequence derives from a human donor with low-grade glioma or glioblastoma, undergoing nonglioma brain surgery, or in good health (not recorded which). CDR3 loop: CAILARGTDTQYF. In DNA form, the CDR3 reads TGTGCCATCCTAGCCAGGGGCACAGATACGCAGTATTTT.